These 14 T cell receptor beta chains share one sample of origin, sequenced in a study of regulatory T cells in long-lasting Graves disease. Sequencing libraries for TCR beta were prepared with iRepertoire HTBI primers and Arm-PCR of CDR3 regions. Using its own MiXCR run on the multiplex PCR reads, TCRdb lists one record per CDR3 protein. The sample consists of 350,000 to 500,000 distinct CDR3 sequences, roughly a fifth of them appearing once. The time point: persistent/refractory GD, antithyroid drugs over 5 years with positive TRAb. Making the TCR library involved RNA that had been extracted from PBMCs. Specimen: peripheral blood mononuclear cells (PBMCs), collected when the disease was refractory, from a patient treated with antithyroid drugs. The receptors originated from a female donor with Graves disease.

The CDR3, as DNA: TGTGCCAGCCAACAGGGTTTGAACACTGAAGCTTTCTTT. It translates to CASQQGLNTEAFF. This chain joins TRBV18 and TRBJ1-1; TRBD1 might be the D (6 bases). The V end lost 8 bases, the J end lost 0 bases, and 10 bases lay between the germline ends. This CDR3 has 13 residues. CDR1 and CDR2 from the germline V gene are KGHSH and LQKENI.

Many counts were recorded for this clonotype. This chain joins TRBV30 and TRBJ1-1, with D perhaps matching TRBD1 (5 bases). This CDR3 is built from 13 residues. Trimming removed 4 bases from V and 1 base from J, with 10 bases in between. Germline lookup yields CDR1 GTSNPN and CDR2 SVGIG (reference sequence). CDR3 sequence (DNA): TGTGCCTGGAATGGGGGGAGGAACACTGAAGCTTTCTTT. It yields the protein CAWNGGRNTEAFF. Together with reference TRBV30 and TRBJ1-1, the CDR3 gives the full variable domain: SQTIHQWPATLVQPVGSPLSLECTVEGTSNPNLYWYRQAAGRGLQLLFYSVGIGQISSEVPQNLSASRPQDRQFILSSKKLLLSDSGFYLCAWNGGRNTEAFFGQGTRLTVV.

This clonotype appeared a few times. This chain joins TRBV3-1 and TRBJ2-7, with D maybe TRBD1 (5 bases). This CDR3 is built from 17 residues. V gave up 2 bases and J gave up 0 bases, with 17 bases separating them. Germline loops: CDR1 LGHDT, CDR2 YNNKEL (reference sequence). The CDR3 DNA sequence: TGTGCCAGCAGCCAAACCCCCGCAGGGCCTAGCTCCTACGAGCAGTACTTC. Translation gives CASSQTPAGPSSYEQYF.

In this sample, this clonotype turned up once. This chain links TRBV5-6 with TRBJ2-3; D perhaps matches TRBD2 (5 bases). From germline, CDR1 is SGHDT and CDR2 YYEEEE. V lost 1 base to trimming and J lost 3 bases, with 15 bases between them. CDR3 length: 16 residues. CDR3 sequence reads: CASSLSLRVTTDTQYF. The CDR3 bases are TGTGCCAGCAGCTTGAGTTTGCGGGTGACGACAGATACGCAGTATTTT.

This clonotype has ten or more counts. V gene TRBV6-1 combines with J gene TRBJ2-7; TRBD1 aligns across 7 bases. This CDR3 contains 14 residues. Germline V lookup: CDR1 MNHNS, CDR2 SASEGT. The ends lost 6 bases at V and 0 bases at J; junction bases unmatched: 5. The CDR3 region is CASRTTGSSYEQYF. The CDR3, as DNA: TGTGCCAGCAGAACGACAGGGAGCTCCTACGAGCAGTACTTC.

This clonotype was found a few times. V gene TRBV18 combines with J gene TRBJ1-2; 10 nucleotides align to TRBD1. The V gene end was trimmed by 3 bases and the J gene end by 6 bases; junction bases not matched to a gene: 4. Germline V gene data show CDR1 as KGHSH and CDR2 as LQKENI. There are 14 residues in the CDR3. In DNA form, the CDR3 reads TGTGCCAGCTCACCCAACGACAGGGGGCATGGCTACACCTTC. This gives the protein CASSPNDRGHGYTF.

This clonotype was detected ten times or more. The J gene is TRBJ1-1, the V gene TRBV11-2; a possible D gene is TRBD1 (5 bases). V was clipped by 9 bases and J by 0 bases, with 8 bases between them. Per the germline V gene, CDR1 is SGHAT and CDR2 is FQNNGV. This CDR3 comprises 12 residues. CDR3 amino acids: CASKTVNTEAFF. CDR3 sequence (DNA): TGTGCCAGTAAGACAGTGAACACTGAAGCTTTCTTT.

This clonotype has at least ten counts. The gene calls are TRBV12-3 or TRBV12-4 and TRBJ2-2; D gene unclear. With 6 bases removed from V and 4 bases from J, the gap between germline ends came to 15 bases. The CDR3 has 15 residues. CDR3 in amino acids: CASRANPLTTGELFF. The CDR3, as DNA: TGTGCCAGCAGAGCCAACCCCCTGACCACCGGGGAGCTGTTTTTT.

Only a few counts were recorded for this clonotype. This chain connects TRBV3-1 to TRBJ1-5, with 10 bases aligning to TRBD1. This CDR3 has 16 residues. The germline CDR1 and CDR2 sequences are LGHDT and YNNKEL (reference sequence). V was clipped by 1 base and J by 4 bases; unmatched bases: 4. The CDR3 region has the DNA TGTGCCAGCAGCCAAGGTACGGGACAGGGGAATCAGCCCCAGCATTTT. This codes for CASSQGTGQGNQPQHF.

V usage is TRBV6-1 and J usage is TRBJ2-3; D gene uncertain. Germline V gives CDR1 MNHNS, CDR2 SASEGT. This CDR3 spans 11 amino acids. Trimming took off 8 bases at V and 8 bases at J, with 11 bases between the two ends. The CDR3 DNA sequence: TGTGCCAGCGGTCATGGCGGTACGCAGTATTTT. Encoded protein: CASGHGGTQYF.

This clonotype was seen at least ten times. J is TRBJ1-5 and V is TRBV6-1; 7 bases line up with TRBD1. CDR3 length: 14 residues. Trimming took 6 bases from V and 3 from J; bases not matched to a gene: 5. The V gene's germline CDR1 is MNHNS and CDR2 SASEGT. The DNA for the CDR3 is TGTGCCAGCAGCTCTACAGGGGCCAATCAGCCCCAGCATTTT. Protein sequence: CASSSTGANQPQHF.

The rearrangement joins TRBV29-1 to TRBJ2-5; D gene unclear. V shed 4 bases and J shed 6 bases, with 24 bases lying between them. Germline CDR1 and CDR2: SQVTM and ANQGSEA. The CDR3 is made up of 16 amino acids. The CDR3 spells CSVGYWALIGMKTQYF. The CDR3 DNA is TGCAGCGTTGGTTATTGGGCCCTAATAGGTATGAAGACCCAGTACTTC. The whole variable domain, filled in from reference TRBV29-1 and TRBJ2-5, reads SAVISQKPSRDICQRGTSLTIQCQVDSQVTMMFWYRQQPGQSLTLIATANQGSEATYESGFVIDKFPISRPNLTFSTLTVSNMSPEDSSIYLCSVGYWALIGMKTQYFGPGTRLLVL.

A few counts support this clonotype. The gene calls are TRBV19 and TRBJ2-5, with 15 bases fitting TRBD2. The CDR3 has 17 residues. In germline, CDR1 is LNHDA, CDR2 SQIVND (reference sequence). Trimming took 3 bases from V and 2 from J; bases not matched to a gene: 4. CDR3 DNA: TGTGCCAGTAGTATCCTCGGACTAGCGGGAGGGCAAGAGACCCAGTACTTC. This translates into CASSILGLAGGQETQYF. Complete variable domain (other parts from reference TRBV19 and TRBJ2-5): DGGITQSPKYLFRKEGQNVTLSCEQNLNHDAMYWYRQDPGQGLRLIYYSQIVNDFQKGDIAEGYSVSREKKESFPLTVTSAQKNPTAFYLCASSILGLAGGQETQYFGPGTRLLVL.

The gene calls are TRBV13 and TRBJ1-1; weak D call: TRBD1 (5 bases). Germline V gene lookup returns CDR1 PRHDT and CDR2 FYEKMQ (reference sequence). The ends were cut back, 0 bases at V and 6 bases at J, with 8 bases in the middle. The CDR3 sequence is 13 residues long. The CDR3 here is CASSLGGGSEAFF. CDR3 nucleotide sequence: TGTGCCAGCAGCTTAGGCGGGGGATCTGAAGCTTTCTTT.